These 24 T cell receptor beta chains originate from one sample sequenced in a study of cytomegalovirus exposure and HLA in healthy donors. The PCR employed 60 Vbeta primers together with 13 Jbeta primers. Sequencing used immunoSEQ multiplex PCR; TCRdb keeps in-frame clones, though not all of them. The sample shows under 250,000 clones, about four fifths of them seen only once. Sequenced: PBMCs. These receptors all stem from a man aged 35 to 55 in good health and CMV-seropositive.

This chain joins TRBV19 and TRBJ2-1; 7 nucleotides line up with TRBD1. CDR1 is LNHDA, CDR2 SQIVND, per germline (reference sequence). The CDR3 spans 15 residues. Trimming at V came to 4 bases and at J to 1 base, leaving 4 bases not matched to a gene. CDR3 amino acids: CASSTTGVSYNEQFF. As DNA, the CDR3 is TGTGCCAGTAGTACAACAGGGGTGTCCTACAATGAGCAGTTCTTC.

This chain joins TRBV27 and TRBJ2-5; 9 nucleotides match TRBD2. The J call could be wrong; TRBJ2-7 is a better fit for the DNA end. This CDR3 has 15 residues. Germline V gives CDR1 MNHEY, CDR2 SMNVEV (reference sequence). The CDR3 DNA reads TGTGCCAGCACCCCGCGGGCGGGAGGGCTGTACGAGCAGTACTTC. This encodes CASTPRAGGLYEQYF.

The chain links TRBV4-1 to TRBJ1-5, with 8 bases matching TRBD1. Per germline, CDR1 MGHRA and CDR2 YSYEKL. This CDR3 has 14 residues. V was clipped by 0 bases and J by 6 bases; unmatched bases: 1. CDR3 residues: CASSQETGAQPQHF. The CDR3 DNA reads as TGCGCCAGCAGCCAAGAGACAGGGGCTCAGCCCCAGCATTTT.

The chain couples TRBV30 to TRBJ2-6; D is unresolved. Germline CDR1 is GTSNPN and CDR2 is SVGIG (reference sequence). The CDR3 length is 16 residues. The V end was cut by 4 bases, the J end by 2 bases, with 15 bases between. The CDR3 coding sequence is TGTGCCTGGAAATTCTCTCTCAGGACTGGGGCCAACGTCCTGACTTTC. It translates to CAWKFSLRTGANVLTF.

The chain recombines TRBV14 with TRBJ2-7; TRBD2 agrees at 9 bases. The V gene's germline CDR1 is SGHDN and CDR2 FVKESK. V was clipped by 1 base and J by 3 bases; unmatched bases: 1. This CDR3 is 14 amino acids long. CDR3: CASSQGAGGYEQYF. For the CDR3, the DNA is TGTGCCAGCAGCCAAGGAGCGGGAGGCTACGAGCAGTACTTC.

The chain joins TRBV7-3 to TRBJ2-3, with TRBD2 matching over 7 bases. Germline CDR1 is SGHTA and CDR2 is FQGTGA. The V segment lost 5 bases and the J segment 1 base; nucleotides outside the gene matches: 15. The CDR3 has 18 amino acids. The CDR3 region is CASSPRLTSARGTDTQYF. In DNA, the CDR3 is TGTGCCAGCAGCCCTCGCCTAACTAGCGCCAGGGGCACAGATACGCAGTATTTT.

The CDR3 is CASSVGGGPNTEAFF. The CDR3 DNA reads TGTGCCAGCAGCGTAGGTGGAGGGCCGAACACTGAAGCTTTCTTT. The chain carries TRBV9 and TRBJ1-1; unclear D gene. The CDR3 runs 15 residues. V dropped 0 bases and J dropped 1 base, with 10 bases sitting between them. From germline, CDR1 is SGDLS and CDR2 YYNGEE.

V usage is TRBV7-8 and J usage is TRBJ2-7; TRBD1 aligns across 8 bases. The CDR3 has 13 residues. The germline V gene has CDR1 SGHVS and CDR2 FQNEAQ. After removal of 3 bases from V and 6 bases from J, the junction contained 4 bases not matched to a gene. The CDR3 sequence is CASSLGQAREQYV. The CDR3 coding sequence is TGTGCCAGCAGCTTGGGACAGGCTCGCGAGCAGTACGTC.

The chain links TRBV5-6 to TRBJ2-7; TRBD1 matches 7 bases. The CDR3 spans 14 residues. CDR1 and CDR2 (germline): SGHDT, YYEEEE. J was trimmed by 5 bases and V by 4 bases; bases with no gene match: 9. The CDR3 loop reads CASSPPTGDHEQYF. CDR3 coding DNA: TGTGCCAGCAGCCCTCCCACAGGGGACCACGAGCAGTACTTC.

The CDR3: CAWRSVYGYTF. CDR3 DNA sequence: TGTGCCTGGAGGTCGGTCTATGGCTACACCTTC. This chain connects TRBV30 to TRBJ1-2; no clear D. The germline gives CDR1 GTSNPN, CDR2 SVGIG (reference sequence). The V end was cut by 3 bases, the J end by 4 bases, with 6 bases between. The CDR3 length is 11 residues.

This chain connects TRBV10-1 to TRBJ2-1; the match to TRBD2 covers 9 bases. Germline loops: CDR1 WNHNN, CDR2 SYGVQD (reference sequence). V gave up 5 bases and J gave up 14 bases; unmatched junction bases: 10. The CDR3 extends over 13 amino acids. The CDR3 coding sequence is TGCGCCAGCAGTTCTAGCGGGACGCCCGGAGAGTTCTTC. Translating it yields CASSSSGTPGEFF.

J is TRBJ1-4 and V is TRBV14; D call uncertain. Looked up from germline, CDR1 is SGHDN and CDR2 is FVKESK. The CDR3 runs to 13 residues. V was cut by 0 bases and J by 8 bases, with 7 bases left in between. The CDR3 loop reads CASSQEAGEKLFF. CDR3 nucleotide sequence: TGTGCCAGCAGCCAAGAGGCGGGGGAAAAACTGTTTTTT.

This clone appeared a single time. The chain recombines TRBV11-1 with TRBJ2-5; TRBD2 matches 8 bases. Germline V gene sequence: CDR1 SGHAT, CDR2 FQDESV (reference sequence). The CDR3 sequence is 15 residues long. Trimming took 5 bases from V and 4 from J; bases not matched to a gene: 9. The CDR3 loop reads CASSGFGGGGETQYF. In DNA form, the CDR3 reads TGTGCCAGCAGCGGTTTCGGGGGGGGCGGAGAGACCCAGTACTTC.

This chain uses TRBV7-9 with TRBJ1-4; 10 bases match TRBD1. Germline V lookup: CDR1 SEHNR, CDR2 FQNEAQ (reference sequence). The CDR3 is 14 amino acids. V lost 5 bases and J lost 8; bases outside the gene matches: 5. The CDR3 region has the DNA TGTGCCAGCAGCCAGACAGGGGGCAAGGAAAAACTGTTTTTT. It encodes CASSQTGGKEKLFF.

Only a few counts were recorded for this clone. The chain combines TRBV29-1 with TRBJ1-2; 11 bases are a match to TRBD1. The CDR3 consists of 14 residues. V trimming: 5 bases; J trimming: 3 bases; junction bases outside the gene matches: 5. The germline V gene has CDR1 SQVTM and CDR2 ANQGSEA. CDR3 loop: CSVPRTGGYYGYTF. The DNA of the CDR3 is TGCAGCGTTCCCAGGACAGGGGGCTACTATGGCTACACCTTC.

The chain has TRBV7-7 and TRBJ2-2; 7 bases line up with TRBD2. The V and J ends lost 3 bases and 6 bases, in that order; junction bases with no gene match: 4. Germline V CDR1 and CDR2: SSHAT, FNYEAQ (reference sequence). The CDR3 length is 14 residues. CDR3 nucleotides: TGTGCCAGCAGCTTCAGCCGGGGGGCCGGGGAGCTGTTTTTT. Amino acids: CASSFSRGAGELFF.

The V and J genes are TRBV7-9 and TRBJ2-2; maybe TRBD1 (6 bases). The CDR3 covers 16 residues. Germline V gives CDR1 SEHNR, CDR2 FQNEAQ (reference sequence). V was cut by 5 bases and J by 3 bases, with 16 bases left in between. CDR3 DNA sequence: TGTGCCAGCAGCCGTCCCAGGGGACGTGACACCGGGGAGCTGTTTTTT. Translating it yields CASSRPRGRDTGELFF.

The rearrangement joins TRBV19 to TRBJ1-1, with D tentatively TRBD1 (6 bases). Germline loops: CDR1 LNHDA, CDR2 SQIVND (reference sequence). The V gene lost 3 bases and the J gene lost 5 bases, with 13 bases spanning the gap. CDR3 length: 14 residues. The CDR3 DNA is TGTGCCAGTAGTATCCCCCAGGGGTGGACTGAAGCTTTCTTT. Its protein product is CASSIPQGWTEAFF.

The V and J genes are TRBV5-1 and TRBJ1-3; the D is unclear. The V and J ends lost 4 bases and 0 bases respectively, with 14 bases between them. The CDR3 spans 16 residues. Germline loops: CDR1 SGHRS, CDR2 YFSETQ. The CDR3 coding sequence is TGCGCCAGCAGCCCGGGAGAGGGTCTCTCTGGAAACACCATATATTTT. Translated: CASSPGEGLSGNTIYF.

V is TRBV5-6 and J is TRBJ1-1; possible D gene TRBD1, 6 bases. Germline V gives CDR1 SGHDT, CDR2 YYEEEE. The CDR3 is made up of 15 amino acids. The V gene lost 2 bases and the J gene lost 4 bases, with 15 bases spanning the gap. The CDR3 DNA reads TGTGCCAGCAGCTTAGATGGGGGCACGAGCACTGAAGCTTTCTTT. Residues: CASSLDGGTSTEAFF. Looking up the rest from reference TRBV5-6 and TRBJ1-1 gives the full variable domain: DAGVTQSPTHLIKTRGQQVTLRCSPKSGHDTVSWYQQALGQGPQFIFQYYEEEERQRGNFPDRFSGHQFPNYSSELNVNALLLGDSALYLCASSLDGGTSTEAFFGQGTRLTVV.

This chain links TRBV7-9 with TRBJ2-1; TRBD2 aligns across 12 bases. With 2 bases clipped from V and 7 bases from J, the junction kept 12 bases outside the gene matches. Germline assignment: CDR1 SEHNR and CDR2 FQNEAQ (reference sequence). The CDR3 is 18 residues long. The CDR3 loop is CASSLKNSGLAGGNEQFF. CDR3 bases: TGTGCCAGCAGCTTAAAAAATTCGGGACTAGCGGGTGGGAATGAGCAGTTCTTC.

Here the CDR3 reads CSVTRGGPTPHTDTQYF. For the CDR3, the DNA is TGCAGCGTTACCCGGGGGGGTCCCACCCCCCACACAGATACGCAGTATTTT. The genes are TRBV29-1 and TRBJ2-3; 8 bases are shared with TRBD2. J was trimmed by 2 bases and V by 5 bases; bases with no gene match: 15. The CDR3 contains 17 residues. Germline CDR1 SQVTM, CDR2 ANQGSEA.

The gene calls are TRBV6-1 and TRBJ1-2; D ambiguous. Germline values: CDR1 MNHNS, CDR2 SASEGT. The germline V and J ends were trimmed by 2 bases and 8 bases, with 12 bases remaining between them. This CDR3 spans 13 amino acids. The CDR3: CASSERSQWGYTF. CDR3 coding DNA: TGTGCCAGCAGTGAAAGGAGTCAATGGGGCTACACCTTC.

This rearrangement joins TRBV9 to TRBJ2-5, with 11 bases matching TRBD2. This CDR3 spans 16 amino acids. V lost 2 bases, J lost 2 bases, and 5 bases stayed unmatched. Germline V lookup: CDR1 SGDLS, CDR2 YYNGEE. DNA of the CDR3: TGTGCCAGCAGCGTGAGTAGCGGGAGGGGTCAAGAGACCCAGTACTTC. Protein product: CASSVSSGRGQETQYF.